Shown below are 21 T cell receptor beta chains from a single sample sequenced in a study of cytomegalovirus exposure and HLA in healthy donors. The PCR contained 60 Vbeta and 13 Jbeta primers. Using immunoSEQ multiplex PCR, the repertoire was profiled, and TCRdb retains in-frame clones only, with some absent. The table lists 110,000 to 150,000 clones, about four fifths of them singletons. Sequenced material: PBMCs. These TCRs come from a man aged 25 to 40 in good health and CMV-seronegative.

A single count supports this clone. This rearrangement joins TRBV18 to TRBJ1-1; D uncertain. Germline CDR1 KGHSH, CDR2 LQKENI. This CDR3 comprises 15 residues. The V gene lost 1 base and the J gene lost 4 bases, with 13 bases spanning the gap. The CDR3 DNA reads TGTGCCAGCTCACCACTGAAGGGCGAGGGCACTGAAGCTTTCTTT. This sequence encodes CASSPLKGEGTEAFF.

This clone was counted between two and nine times. The genes are TRBV28 and TRBJ2-1; D may be TRBD2 (6 bases). The V gene's germline CDR1 is MDHEN and CDR2 SYDVKM. The V end lost 7 bases, the J end lost 4 bases, and 20 bases lay between the germline ends. This CDR3 is built from 16 residues. The CDR3 DNA is TGTGCCAGCAATCCTCTGACTAGGATGGGATACAATGAGCAGTTCTTC. Translation gives CASNPLTRMGYNEQFF.

The V gene is TRBV30, the J gene TRBJ2-1; 10 bases line up with TRBD1. Germline V lookup: CDR1 GTSNPN, CDR2 SVGIG (reference sequence). CDR3 size: 15 residues. The J segment lost 7 bases and the V segment lost 2 bases, leaving 8 bases of the junction unmatched. CDR3 protein: CAWSHDRGRGNEQFF. The CDR3 DNA is TGTGCCTGGAGTCATGACAGGGGGCGCGGGAATGAGCAGTTCTTC.

V and J are TRBV19 and TRBJ2-2, with D tentatively TRBD1 (6 bases). CDR3 size: 14 residues. V lost 5 bases and J 4 bases, leaving 11 bases between the germline ends. Germline assignment: CDR1 LNHDA and CDR2 SQIVND (reference sequence). The CDR3 DNA is TGTGCCAGTAGTGCCTCCAGGGGCACCGGGGAGCTGTTTTTT. Translating gives CASSASRGTGELFF.

This chain links TRBV11-2 with TRBJ2-7, with TRBD1 matching 9 bases. V shed 6 bases and J 7 bases; nucleotides not matched to a gene: 13. The CDR3 covers 15 residues. Germline V gene sequence: CDR1 SGHAT, CDR2 FQNNGV. The CDR3 DNA reads as TGTGCCAGCAGTTATACAGGGGGCGGCCTGGGGGAGCAGTACTTC. Translating it yields CASSYTGGGLGEQYF.

The chain employs TRBV29-1 and TRBJ1-1; D is uncertain. The CDR3 runs to 14 residues. Germline V gene data show CDR1 as SQVTM and CDR2 as ANQGSEA. The V end was cut by 1 base, the J end by 1 base, with 10 bases between. CDR3 nucleotides: TGCAGCGTTGAAGTCGCGGGTAGGAACACTGAAGCTTTCTTT. Protein sequence: CSVEVAGRNTEAFF.

The chain links TRBV15 to TRBJ2-1; 8 positions agree with TRBD2. Germline V gives CDR1 LNHNV, CDR2 YYDKDF (reference sequence). V lost 1 base and J lost 6; bases outside the gene matches: 5. This CDR3 has 15 residues. CDR3 loop: CATSRAQREFNEQFF. The CDR3 DNA is TGTGCCACCAGCAGAGCCCAGCGGGAGTTCAATGAGCAGTTCTTC.

J is TRBJ2-7 and V is TRBV10-2; 8 bases align to TRBD2. The length of the CDR3 is 13 residues. Unmatched junction bases numbered 2, after V lost 0 bases and J lost 7 bases. CDR1 is WSHSY, CDR2 SAAADI, per germline. Here the CDR3 reads CASSESGGGEQYF. As DNA, the CDR3 is TGCGCCAGCAGTGAGTCGGGCGGGGGGGAGCAGTACTTC.

The V call is TRBV18, the J call TRBJ1-2; D unclear. The CDR3 length is 14 residues. V was trimmed by 3 bases and J by 8 bases, leaving 16 bases between them. Germline CDR1 and CDR2: KGHSH and LQKENI. This CDR3 is CASSPPAIREGYTF. The CDR3 bases are TGTGCCAGCTCACCTCCTGCCATTCGTGAGGGCTACACCTTC.

A few counts support this clone. The chain is built from TRBV4-1 and TRBJ2-7; 11 bases map to TRBD1. The CDR3 runs 15 residues. V shed 4 bases, J shed 5 bases, and the junction held 7 bases outside the gene matches. In germline, CDR1 is MGHRA, CDR2 YSYEKL. CDR3 region: CASSPRDRGVHEQYF. CDR3 nucleotides: TGCGCCAGCAGCCCGCGGGACAGGGGGGTCCACGAGCAGTACTTC.

In its sample, this clone was seen a few times. V and J are TRBV5-4 and TRBJ1-4, with a possible D match to TRBD1 (6 bases). Germline values: CDR1 SGHNT, CDR2 YYREEE (reference sequence). V lost 4 bases to trimming and J lost 0 bases, with 13 bases between them. The CDR3 contains 16 residues. This chain's CDR3 is CASSPGGTATNEKLFF. In nucleotides, the CDR3 is TGTGCCAGCAGCCCGGGGGGCACCGCAACTAATGAAAAACTGTTTTTT.

V and J are TRBV7-9 and TRBJ2-4, with a tentative D call TRBD1 (6 bases). Trimming cost V 5 bases and J 6 bases, with 23 bases left between them. Germline V gene lookup returns CDR1 SEHNR and CDR2 FQNEAQ (reference sequence). CDR3 size: 17 residues. The CDR3 region has the DNA TGTGCCAGCAGCAGACCGGACAGCTTTCTAGAGGGAAACATTCAGTACTTC. This sequence encodes CASSRPDSFLEGNIQYF.

This sequence joins TRBV29-1 and TRBJ1-3, with D possibly TRBD1 on 5 matching bases. CDR3 size: 13 residues. CDR1 and CDR2 from the germline V gene are SQVTM and ANQGSEA. Trimming stripped 4 bases from V and 3 bases from J, with 10 bases between. The CDR3 reads CSVGKGLGNTIYF. The CDR3 bases are TGCAGCGTTGGTAAGGGGCTTGGAAACACCATATATTTT. Based on the CDR3 plus reference TRBV29-1 and TRBJ1-3, the full variable domain is SAVISQKPSRDICQRGTSLTIQCQVDSQVTMMFWYRQQPGQSLTLIATANQGSEATYESGFVIDKFPISRPNLTFSTLTVSNMSPEDSSIYLCSVGKGLGNTIYFGEGSWLTVV.

This clone was observed a handful of times. V is TRBV5-1 and J is TRBJ1-1; 7 nucleotides align to TRBD1. Germline CDR1 is SGHRS and CDR2 is YFSETQ. The CDR3 consists of 13 residues. With V trimmed by 9 bases and J by 1 base, 6 bases remained unmatched. CDR3 sequence (DNA): TGCGCCACCAGGGGGGGGCGGAACACTGAAGCTTTCTTT. The encoded protein is CATRGGRNTEAFF.

The chain uses TRBV5-4 and TRBJ2-3; D call uncertain. Germline CDR1 is SGHNT and CDR2 is YYREEE (reference sequence). V lost 2 bases to trimming and J lost 6 bases, with 16 bases between them. CDR3 size: 15 residues. The CDR3 spells CASSFEVEPGDTQYF. In DNA form, the CDR3 reads TGTGCCAGCAGCTTCGAAGTGGAGCCCGGGGATACGCAGTATTTT. Looking up the rest from reference TRBV5-4 and TRBJ2-3 gives the full variable domain: ETGVTQSPTHLIKTRGQQVTLRCSSQSGHNTVSWYQQALGQGPQFIFQYYREEENGRGNFPPRFSGLQFPNYSSELNVNALELDDSALYLCASSFEVEPGDTQYFGPGTRLTVL.

The chain uses TRBV6-5 and TRBJ2-1; 11 nucleotides agree with TRBD2. Germline trimming cut 0 bases from V and 15 bases from J; bases unmatched to any gene: 13. The length of the CDR3 is 16 residues. The germline gives CDR1 MNHEY, CDR2 SVGAGI. CDR3 protein: CASSYSGAPSGGPLFF. The CDR3 bases are TGTGCCAGCAGTTACTCGGGGGCCCCTAGCGGGGGGCCTCTGTTCTTC.

The genes are TRBV28 and TRBJ1-4; a weak D match, TRBD1 (5 bases). Germline values: CDR1 MDHEN, CDR2 SYDVKM. V lost 1 base to trimming and J lost 5 bases, with 11 bases between them. The length of the CDR3 is 15 residues. CDR3 coding DNA: TGTGCCAGCAGTTTATCCTTAGGGGCGAATGAAAAACTGTTTTTT. Encoded protein: CASSLSLGANEKLFF.

DNA of the CDR3: TGTGCCTGGAAAAGGCCTGGGGGGGACAATCAGCCCCAGCATTTT. Translated: CAWKRPGGDNQPQHF. The V gene is TRBV30, the J gene TRBJ1-5, with D tentatively TRBD1 (5 bases). The CDR3 is made up of 15 amino acids. V lost 4 bases and J 3 bases, leaving 16 bases between the germline ends. Germline V gene data show CDR1 as GTSNPN and CDR2 as SVGIG (reference sequence).

This clone was counted a single time. The V call is TRBV2, the J call TRBJ2-7; the match to TRBD1 covers 10 bases. V trimming: 10 bases; J trimming: 1 base; junction bases outside the gene matches: 7. The CDR3 extends over 14 amino acids. Germline CDR1 SNHLY, CDR2 FYNNEI. The CDR3 nucleotides are TGTGCCACCCTGACAGGGGGCGATTCCTACGAGCAGTACTTC. Amino acid sequence: CATLTGGDSYEQYF. Full variable domain (remainder filled in from reference TRBV2 and TRBJ2-7): EPEVTQTPSHQVTQMGQEVILRCVPISNHLYFYWYRQILGQKVEFLVSFYNNEISEKSEIFDDQFSVERPDGSNFTLKIRSTKLEDSAMYFCATLTGGDSYEQYFGPGTRLTVT.

The chain uses TRBV5-4 and TRBJ2-1; 8 bases map to TRBD2. This CDR3 has 14 residues. With V trimmed by 2 bases and J by 7 bases, 5 bases remained unmatched. Germline V gene sequence: CDR1 SGHNT, CDR2 YYREEE (reference sequence). CDR3 residues: CASSFLIAGNEQFF. The CDR3 bases are TGTGCCAGCAGCTTCCTTATAGCGGGGAATGAGCAGTTCTTC.

The chain carries TRBV2 and TRBJ2-3, with a weak D call TRBD1 (6 bases). The germline V and J ends were trimmed by 6 bases and 4 bases, with 17 bases remaining between them. This CDR3 is built from 15 residues. The germline gives CDR1 SNHLY, CDR2 FYNNEI. CDR3: CASRPRTERSDTQYF. The CDR3 region has the DNA TGTGCCAGCAGACCCCGGACAGAAAGATCAGATACGCAGTATTTT.